What follows describes a single TCR beta chain. Its antigen is unidentified. At one of its ends the junction is not consistent with the germline gene, which may arise from a read error. This entry belongs to a study of T-cell memory formation after mild COVID-19. Study background: In these data, TCR clusters were largely donor specific. Broader study findings: From day 15 to 85, contracting clones were balanced between CD4 and CD8, whereas later expanders leaned toward CD4+. Clones from the second wave (peaking day 37) had unconfirmed SARS-CoV-2 specificity.

This CDR3 spans 13 amino acids. Germline loops: CDR1 LGHDT, CDR2 YNNKEL (reference sequence). Constant-segment primers were used for 5'RACE, and the resulting TCR alpha and TCR beta cDNA libraries carried sample barcodes and UMIs. TCRdb re-called the 5' RACE reads through MiXCR, storing one row per CDR3 protein. The sample lists hundreds of thousands of distinct CDR3 sequences, around 17% occurring once. This TCR was recovered from a man younger than 35 who had mild COVID-19 (a few samples of this study predate the infection). Cell type and time point are not known. The V gene is TRBV3-1, the J gene TRBJ2-5; no firm D call. What was sequenced was PBMCs or a T cell subset sorted from them (not recorded which). The CDR3 region has the DNA TGTGCCAGCAGCCAGAAGGTGCAAGGGACCCAGTACTTC. This encodes CASSQKVQGTQYF.